This T cell receptor beta chain originates from a study of beta chain features in type 1 diabetes. The study's findings and limits: For Type 1 diabetes patients, all four CD4+ subsets carried TCRB CDR3s that were moderately but significantly shorter.

Sampling consisted of one heparinised blood draw per donor, averaging around 120 mL. The CDR3 spans 16 residues. Trimming removed 4 bases at V and 8 bases at J, with 24 bases between. The germline gives CDR1 SGDLS, CDR2 YYNGEE. This clone has just a few counts. Its antigen remains unknown. The authors reverse transcribed all of the isolated RNA, so sequencing captured expressed TCRB transcripts. TCRdb keeps only in-frame clones here, not all; method: immunoSEQ multiplex PCR. The table records some 700,000 clones, roughly an eighth of them present only once. The V call is TRBV9, the J call TRBJ1-2; D possibly corresponds to TRBD1 (6 bases). This sequence was found in a man younger than 30 with type 1 diabetes. The specimen sequenced was naive CD4+ T cells from blood. The DNA for the CDR3 is TGTGCCAGCAGCCTCAACCCGGGGGGCGCGGTGGAGGGCTACACCTTC. Translating gives CASSLNPGGAVEGYTF.